This entry lists 10 T cell receptor beta chains sequenced from one sample in a study of tumor and adjacent non-tumor tissue in lung cancer. A modified ARM-PCR protocol with three rounds of nested PCR amplified TCRbeta. TCRdb itself ran the multiplex PCR reads through MiXCR, one entry per CDR3 protein. The repertoire consists of about 76,000 distinct CDR3 sequences, with roughly 80% occurring once and the leading ten covering around half. The template was RNA from unsorted bulk tissue. The normal lung tissue was taken more than 3 cm from the tumor edge. Sequencing input: distant non-tumor lung tissue. These receptors were taken from a man aged 55 to 69 with non-small cell lung cancer.

This clonotype was seen only a few times. The chain recombines TRBV30 with TRBJ2-5; unclear D gene. CDR1 GTSNPN and CDR2 SVGIG come from the germline V gene (reference sequence). The V end was cut by 2 bases, the J end by 3 bases, with 10 bases between. The CDR3 covers 13 residues. This CDR3 is CAWSYPPKETQYF. The CDR3 DNA sequence: TGTGCCTGGAGTTACCCCCCAAAAGAGACCCAGTACTTC. The full variable domain, in which reference TRBV30 and TRBJ2-5 provide the parts outside the CDR3, is SQTIHQWPATLVQPVGSPLSLECTVEGTSNPNLYWYRQAAGRGLQLLFYSVGIGQISSEVPQNLSASRPQDRQFILSSKKLLLSDSGFYLCAWSYPPKETQYFGPGTRLLVL.

To note about this clonotype: The conserved phenylalanine or tryptophan is not found at the CDR3 terminus, so this likely reflects a read error. J is TRBJ2-1 and V is TRBV5-4; 9 nucleotides line up with TRBD2. The CDR3 consists of 15 residues. Germline V gene sequence: CDR1 SGHNT, CDR2 YYREEE (reference sequence). CDR3 loop: CASSFIAGANNEQFL. The DNA of the CDR3 is TGTGCCAGTAGCTTTATAGCGGGGGCTAACAATGAGCAGTTCTTA.

As to this clonotype: It may be a read error: a sequence one base away is much more abundant. The chain links TRBV12-5 to TRBJ2-1, with D perhaps TRBD1 (5 bases). Germline V gene data show CDR1 as LGHNT and CDR2 as FRNRAP. The CDR3 length is 13 residues. CDR3: CASGPDSGNEQIF. CDR3 nucleotide sequence: TGTGCTAGTGGACCCGACAGTGGCAATGAGCAGATCTTC.

Concerning this clonotype itself: Because it lacks the conserved phenylalanine or tryptophan at the end, this CDR3 is likely a read error. The J gene is TRBJ1-2, the V gene TRBV6-4, with 10 bases that match TRBD1. There are 16 residues in the CDR3. Looked up from germline, CDR1 is MRHNA and CDR2 is SNTAGT. The ends lost 0 bases at V and 2 bases at J; junction bases unmatched: 3. The CDR3 nucleotides read TGTGCCAGCAGTGACTCGGGACAGGGGCCAAACTATGGCTACACCTCC. Translation gives CASSDSGQGPNYGYTS.

As regards this clonotype: A single base separates this from a much larger clone, so it may be a read error. No conserved phenylalanine or tryptophan ends this CDR3, so it is likely a read error. V usage is TRBV11-2 and J usage is TRBJ1-3; tentative D call: TRBD1 (5 bases). This CDR3 is built from 16 residues. Germline V gene sequence: CDR1 SGHAT, CDR2 FQNNGV. The DNA of the CDR3 is TGTGCCAGCATCTTACCCCATGCAGGGACGGAGAGCACCATATATCTT. The encoded protein is CASILPHAGTESTIYL.

As to this clonotype: One junction end does not reproduce the germline sequence, and a read error may be involved. The rearrangement links TRBV6-2 or TRBV6-3 to TRBJ2-5, with TRBD2 matching 12 bases. This CDR3 contains 15 residues. CDR1 is MNHEY and CDR2 is SVGEGT in the germline V gene. The CDR3 DNA reads as TGTGGCAGCAATGCTAGCGGGGGGGCCACAGAGACCCAGTACTTC. As protein: CGSNASGGATETQYF.

V usage is TRBV4-2 and J usage is TRBJ1-5; possibly TRBD1 for D (5 bases). This CDR3 region has 15 residues. V was cut by 4 bases and J by 12 bases, with 22 bases left in between. CDR1 is LGHNA and CDR2 is YNFKEQ in the germline V gene. Here the CDR3 reads CASSPVGTASNLQHF. The CDR3 nucleotides read TGTGCCAGCAGCCCAGTTGGGACGGCAAGCAACCTCCAGCATTTT.

Remarks on this clonotype: One end of the junction fails to match germline, which may point to a read error. J is TRBJ1-5 and V is TRBV6-5; 8 nucleotides line up with TRBD1. With the DNA end fitting TRBJ2-3 better, the J assignment may be wrong. The CDR3 is 15 residues long. CDR1 MNHEY and CDR2 SVGAGI come from the germline V gene. CDR3 residues: CASSYSGQGSQPQYF. The DNA for the CDR3 is TGTGCAAGCAGTTACAGTGGACAGGGAAGTCAGCCCCAGTATTTT.

A note on this clonotype: At one of its ends the junction is not consistent with the germline gene, which may arise from a read error. The chain is built from TRBV11-3 and TRBJ2-3; TRBD2 matches 9 bases. The CDR3 sequence is 17 residues long. Per germline, CDR1 SGHNT and CDR2 YENEEA. The chain's CDR3 is CASSPGLGAGGTDMQYF. The CDR3 DNA reads as TGTGCTAGCAGCCCCGGCTTGGGAGCGGGAGGAACAGATATGCAGTATTTT.

The chain combines TRBV4-2 with TRBJ2-7; 12 bases fit TRBD2. Germline trimming cut 1 base from V and 9 bases from J; bases unmatched to any gene: 13. This CDR3 contains 17 residues. Germline V gives CDR1 LGHNA, CDR2 YNFKEQ. The CDR3 DNA is TGTGCCAGCAGCCAAGGAGATCTAGCGGGAGGGGGTAGCGTGCAGTACTTC. It translates to CASSQGDLAGGGSVQYF.